This T cell receptor beta chain came from a study of OX40 agonist ivuxolimab in advanced cancers. Context from the whole study: Ivuxolimab was a fully human IgG2 agonistic monoclonal antibody targeting the costimulatory receptor OX40 (CD134). Intravenous ivuxolimab was administered to patients every 2 weeks at six dose levels: 0.01, 0.1, 0.3, 1.5, 3 and 10 mg/kg. The point of sequencing TCRbeta in the periphery was to test whether ivuxolimab changed TCR sequence diversity and drove clonal T-cell expansion. The paper reports the monotherapy dose-escalation portion (N of about 47 patients) of the phase I ivuxolimab trial. Of the approximately 54 patients in dose escalation, approximately 20 had hepatocellular carcinoma, approximately 15 had melanoma, 9 had renal cell carcinoma and 9 had head and neck cancer. The dose-escalation cohort was 80% to 90% male with a mean age of around 62 years, ranging from 23 to 79. Partial responses were achieved by three dose-escalation patients, of whom one had hepatocellular carcinoma and two had cutaneous melanoma. Prior anti-PD-1, anti-PD-L1 or anti-CTLA-4 therapy was permitted, and checkpoint inhibitors had been received by roughly 42% of dose-escalation patients. Study-wide findings and limitations: After ivuxolimab, CD8+ T cells had more expanded clones than CD4+ T cells on average. The antigen specificity of the peripheral T cells that underwent clonal expansion was not determined. Low levels of normalized T-cell clonal expansion were also seen in some patients who did not respond. In partial responders in the 0.1-3.0 mg/kg groups, normalized peripheral clonal expansion was found to be among the lowest, especially among CD8+ T cells. Clonal expansion of both CD4+ and CD8+ blood T cells was observed from baseline to week 6 at doses 0.1 to 3.0 mg/kg.

The junction carries 18 bases between V and J, which are trimmed by 9 bases and 0 bases respectively. The CDR3 contains 16 residues, cysteine and phenylalanine counted. Only the CDR3 part of the read is kept: 48 bases, read in frame from the first base. The germline V gene provides CDR1 MDHEN and CDR2 SYDVKM. Genomic DNA was extracted from sorted cells for sequencing of the TCRbeta CDR3 region. TCRbeta CDR3 regions were sequenced using the immunoSEQ Assay. TCRdb provides this immuneACCESS table in a form limited to in-frame rearrangements. Some clones are lacking; in checked studies, under half of them reflect an unresolved V gene, and why the rest are absent is not known. Present in this sample are approximately 72,000 clones, around 88% of which were seen just once. The ten top clones hold roughly 0.9% of the sample. On this clone: Its antigen is not yet known. No much larger clonotype is one base removed from it; base qualities were not supplied.

The trial excluded patients who had a history of autoimmune disease or were on systemic immunosuppression. In every dose cohort, peripheral blood was drawn for TCR sequencing at baseline, cycle 4 day 1, and cycle 7 day 1. The samples were drawn from a first-in-human, open-label, multicenter phase I dose-escalation trial of ivuxolimab. The trial enrolled adults with locally advanced or metastatic head and neck squamous cell, hepatocellular, melanoma or renal cell carcinoma. Before TCR sequencing, CD4+ T cells and CD8+ T cells from peripheral blood were sorted into separate populations. Source: CD4+ or CD8+ T cells sorted from blood, taken in a trial of the OX40 agonist ivuxolimab. In this chain, TRBV28 is recombined with TRBJ1-5; tentative D gene TRBD1, with 5 bases matching. This sequence originates from an adult with an advanced solid tumor such as melanoma, head and neck, liver or kidney cancer. The nucleotide sequence is given as TGTGCCAGTTCACCTTTGGGGGGGGTTAGCAATCAGCCCCAGCATTTT. This yields the protein CASSPLGGVSNQPQHF.